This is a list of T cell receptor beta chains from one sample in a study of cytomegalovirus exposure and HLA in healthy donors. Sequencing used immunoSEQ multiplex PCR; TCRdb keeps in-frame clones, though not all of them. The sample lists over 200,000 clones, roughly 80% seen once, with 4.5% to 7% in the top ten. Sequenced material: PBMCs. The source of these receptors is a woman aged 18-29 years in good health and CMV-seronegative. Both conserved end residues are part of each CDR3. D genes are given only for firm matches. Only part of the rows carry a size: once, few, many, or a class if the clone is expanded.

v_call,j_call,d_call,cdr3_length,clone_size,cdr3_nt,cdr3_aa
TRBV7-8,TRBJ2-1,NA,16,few,TGTGCCAGCAGCCGCCGGGACTCGGAGACGAGGCACGAGCAGTTCTTC,CASSRRDSETRHEQFF
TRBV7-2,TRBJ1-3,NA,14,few,TGTGCCAGCAGCTTGGGGGGGGCTGGAAACACCATATATTTT,CASSLGGAGNTIYF
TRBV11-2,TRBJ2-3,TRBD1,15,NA,TGTGCCAGCAGCCCTACAGGGGGGCAAGGAGATACGCAGTATTTT,CASSPTGGQGDTQYF
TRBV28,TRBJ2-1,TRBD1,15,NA,TGTGCCAGCAGTCCCAGGACAGGTAACTACAATGAGCAGTTCTTC,CASSPRTGNYNEQFF
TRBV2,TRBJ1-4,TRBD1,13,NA,TGTGCCAGCATCAGGGGGCCTAGTGAAAAACTGTTTTTT,CASIRGPSEKLFF
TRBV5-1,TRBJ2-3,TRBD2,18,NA,TGCGCCAGCAGCCCACCGGGACTAGCGGGGGGAGACACAGATACGCAGTATTTT,CASSPPGLAGGDTDTQYF
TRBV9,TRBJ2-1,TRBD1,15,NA,TGTGCCAGCAGCCGGGGACAGGGGGCCTACAATGAGCAGTTCTTC,CASSRGQGAYNEQFF
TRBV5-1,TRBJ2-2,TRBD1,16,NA,TGCGCCAGCAGCTTGACGGGACAGGGGAGTGCCGGGGAGCTGTTTTTT,CASSLTGQGSAGELFF
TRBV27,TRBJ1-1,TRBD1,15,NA,TGTGCCAGCAGTTCGGGACAGCGCCTGAACACTGAAGCTTTCTTT,CASSSGQRLNTEAFF
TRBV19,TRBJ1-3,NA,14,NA,TGTGCCAGTAGTATAGTGGGCGACGGAAACACCATATATTTT,CASSIVGDGNTIYF
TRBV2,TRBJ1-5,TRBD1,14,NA,TGTGCCAGCAGTGTACAGGGGGTGAATCAGCCCCAGCATTTT,CASSVQGVNQPQHF
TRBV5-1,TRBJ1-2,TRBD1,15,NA,TGCGCCAGCAGCGTCCAGACAGGGGGCGACTATGGCTACACCTTC,CASSVQTGGDYGYTF
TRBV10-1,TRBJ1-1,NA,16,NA,TGCGCCAGCAGTGAGTCAGGGGCGCCGAGGAACACTGAAGCTTTCTTT,CASSESGAPRNTEAFF
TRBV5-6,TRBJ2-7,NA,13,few,TGTGCCAGCAGCCCTGGACGCTGGTACGAGCAGTACTTC,CASSPGRWYEQYF
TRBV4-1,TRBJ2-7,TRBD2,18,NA,TGCGCCAGCAGCCGAAAGGGAGTAGCGGGAGGGCCGGTTCACGAGCAGTACTTC,CASSRKGVAGGPVHEQYF
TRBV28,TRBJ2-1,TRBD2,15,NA,TGTGCCAGCAGCTCGCCAGGACTAGCGAGAAATGAGCAGTTCTTC,CASSSPGLARNEQFF
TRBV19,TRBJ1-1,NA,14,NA,TGTGCCAGTAGTATAGCGCCGGGACAAGAGAAAGCTTTCTTT,CASSIAPGQEKAFF
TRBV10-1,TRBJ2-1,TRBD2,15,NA,TGCGCCAGCAGCGGTGTTAGCGGGGGTCCCAATGAGCAGTTCTTC,CASSGVSGGPNEQFF
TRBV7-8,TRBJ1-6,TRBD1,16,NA,TGTGCCAGCAAGTCCGAGACAGGGTTTTATAATTCACCCCTCCACTTT,CASKSETGFYNSPLHF
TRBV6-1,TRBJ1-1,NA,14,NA,TGTGCCAGCAGTGACGGCAGCCGGGACACTGAAGCTTTCTTT,CASSDGSRDTEAFF
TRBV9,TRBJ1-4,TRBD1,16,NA,TGTGCCAGCAGCGCAGCCGGGACAGGGGGCAATGAAAAACTGTTTTTT,CASSAAGTGGNEKLFF
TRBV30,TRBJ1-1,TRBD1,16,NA,TGTGCCTGGAGTCCCGGGACAGGGAGGCTGGGGACTGAAGCTTTCTTT,CAWSPGTGRLGTEAFF
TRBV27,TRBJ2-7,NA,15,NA,TGTGCCAGCAGTTTATCGATAGGGCAGAGCGGCGAGCAGTACTTC,CASSLSIGQSGEQYF
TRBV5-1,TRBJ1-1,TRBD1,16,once,TGCGCCAGCAGCTCAACAGGGGACCACATGAACACTGAAGCTTTCTTT,CASSSTGDHMNTEAFF
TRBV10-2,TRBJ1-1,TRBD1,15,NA,TGCGCCAGCAGGGCCTTCGACAGGGCAAGCGCTGAAGCTTTCTTT,CASRAFDRASAEAFF
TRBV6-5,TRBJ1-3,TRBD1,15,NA,TGTGCCAGCAGTCGCCTCGACAGGGCTGGAAACACCATATATTTT,CASSRLDRAGNTIYF
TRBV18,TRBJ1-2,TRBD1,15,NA,TGTGCCAGCTCACCACCGACCGGGACAGGGACCGAATCGAGCTTC,CASSPPTGTGTESSF
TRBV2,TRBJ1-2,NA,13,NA,TGTGCCAGCTGCAGGGAGTCGAACTATGGCTACACCTTC,CASCRESNYGYTF
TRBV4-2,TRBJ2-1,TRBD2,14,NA,TGTGCCAGCAGCCAGCAGCGGGACTACAATGAGCAGTTCTTC,CASSQQRDYNEQFF
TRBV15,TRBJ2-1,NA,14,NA,TGTGCCACCAGCAGGCCCGAGGGTCACAATGAGCAGTTCTTC,CATSRPEGHNEQFF
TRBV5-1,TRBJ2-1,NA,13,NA,TGCGCCAGCAGCAGGGACCTTTACAATGAGCAGTTCTTC,CASSRDLYNEQFF
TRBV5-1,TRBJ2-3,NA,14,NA,TGCGCCAGCTTACCGGGACTCCCAACAGATACGCAGTATTTT,CASLPGLPTDTQYF
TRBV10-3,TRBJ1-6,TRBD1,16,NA,TGTGCCATCAGTGACGTGTCGGGACAGCATAATTCACCCCTCCACTTT,CAISDVSGQHNSPLHF
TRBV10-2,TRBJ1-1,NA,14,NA,TGCGCCAGCAGTGAGTCCCGGGGGTACACTGAAGCTTTCTTT,CASSESRGYTEAFF
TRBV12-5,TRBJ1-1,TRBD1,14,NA,TGTGCTAGTGGAGTGGGACAGTCGGGAACTGAAGCTTTCTTT,CASGVGQSGTEAFF